This TCR beta chain was captured by sequencing in a study of cytomegalovirus exposure and HLA in healthy donors. General study points: In an earlier analysis, about 87% or about 30%: the productive usage of most TCR beta V segments. Listed as cytomegalovirus-associated were about 160 TCR beta chains. Three CMV-associated chains proved CMV antigen-specific in vitro.

The CDR3 length is 12 residues. Looked up from germline, CDR1 is SGDLS and CDR2 is YYNGEE. Trimming took off 4 bases at V and 8 bases at J, with 12 bases between the two ends. It was with 60 Vbeta and 13 Jbeta primers that the PCR ran. Assay: immunoSEQ multiplex PCR; the TCRdb copy retains only in-frame clones and omits some. The sample consists of some 130,000 clones, 80% to 90% of them appearing once. Comment on this clone: Its matching antigen is unknown.

The rearrangement uses TRBV9 and TRBJ1-1; TRBD1 might be the D (6 bases). This receptor was obtained from a male donor in good health and CMV-seropositive. The sample taken for sequencing was PBMCs. The CDR3: CASSYNRAEAFF. CDR3 nucleotides: TGTGCCAGCAGCTACAACAGGGCCGAAGCTTTCTTT.